This entry concerns a single TCR beta chain. The germline V and J ends were trimmed by 1 base and 8 bases, with 8 bases remaining between them. Germline V lookup: CDR1 SGHAT, CDR2 FQNNGV. This CDR3 comprises 12 residues. The data originate from a study of cytomegalovirus exposure and HLA in healthy donors. Use of 60 Vbeta and 13 Jbeta primers characterized the PCR. TCRdb keeps only in-frame clones here, not all; method: immunoSEQ multiplex PCR. The table lists 120,000 to 150,000 clones, less than 10% of them singletons. The clonotype comes from a male donor in good health and CMV-seronegative. Sequenced: PBMCs. This sequence joins TRBV11-2 and TRBJ1-2; D not resolved. CDR3 region: CASSLGHVGYTF. CDR3 in DNA: TGTGCCAGCAGCTTAGGTCATGTGGGCTACACCTTC.